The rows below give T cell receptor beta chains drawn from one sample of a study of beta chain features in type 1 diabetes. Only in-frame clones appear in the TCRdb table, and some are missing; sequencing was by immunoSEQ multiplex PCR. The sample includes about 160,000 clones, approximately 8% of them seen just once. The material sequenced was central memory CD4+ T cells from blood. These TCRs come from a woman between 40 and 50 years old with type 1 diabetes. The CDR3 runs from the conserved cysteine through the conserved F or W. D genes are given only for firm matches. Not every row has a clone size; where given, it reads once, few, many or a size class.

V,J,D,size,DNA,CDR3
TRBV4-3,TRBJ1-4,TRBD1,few,TGCGCCAGCAGCCAAGAAGGACAGGGGAATGAAAAACTGTTTTTT,CASSQEGQGNEKLFF
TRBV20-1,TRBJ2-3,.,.,TGCAGTGCCCCGAGTCCAGATACGCAGTATTTT,CSAPSPDTQYF
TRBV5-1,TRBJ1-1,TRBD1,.,TGCGCCAGCAGCCCCGGGACAGGGTCTATTGAAGCTTTCTTT,CASSPGTGSIEAFF
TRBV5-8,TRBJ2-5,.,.,TGTGCCAGCAGCTTGGGGAGGCAGCAAGAGACCCAGTACTTC,CASSLGRQQETQYF
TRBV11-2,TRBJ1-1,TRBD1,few,TGTGCCAGCAGCGGCAGGGGGTGGGAGACTGAAGCTTTCTTT,CASSGRGWETEAFF
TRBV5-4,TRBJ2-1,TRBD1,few,TGTGCCAGCAGCTGGGGACAGGGGGAATACAATGAGCAGTTCTTC,CASSWGQGEYNEQFF
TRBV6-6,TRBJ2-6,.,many,TGTGCCAGCAGTGCGGTTTCTGGGGCCAACGTCCTGACTTTC,CASSAVSGANVLTF
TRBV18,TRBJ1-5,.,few,TGTGCCAGCTCAACCAGCCAGGACAGCCAGCCCCAGCATTTT,CASSTSQDSQPQHF
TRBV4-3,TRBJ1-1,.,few,TGCGCCAGCAGCCAAGATTATCGCGGGAACACTGAAGCTTTCTTT,CASSQDYRGNTEAFF
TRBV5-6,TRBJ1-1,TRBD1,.,TGTGCCAGCAGCTTTATTACAGGGGTGGCTGAAGCTTTCTTT,CASSFITGVAEAFF
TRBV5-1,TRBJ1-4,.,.,TGCGCCAGCCACACGGGCGGAGGTGGTGAAAAACTGTTTTTT,CASHTGGGGEKLFF
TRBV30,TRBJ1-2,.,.,TGTGCCTGGAATCCGGGGGGTGTTGGCTACACCTTC,CAWNPGGVGYTF
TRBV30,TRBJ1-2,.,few,TGTGCCTGGATCCCGCCTCAGGCCTATGTGGGCTACACCTTC,CAWIPPQAYVGYTF
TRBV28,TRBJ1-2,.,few,TGTGCCAGCAGTTCGGGGGGCCCGGGCTACACCTTC,CASSSGGPGYTF
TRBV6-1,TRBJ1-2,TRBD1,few,TGTGCCAGCAGTTTAGGGACAGGGGACGGCTACACCTTC,CASSLGTGDGYTF
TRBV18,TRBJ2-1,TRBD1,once,TGTGCCAGCTCACCGCGACAGGGGGCAATGAATGAGCAGTTCTTC,CASSPRQGAMNEQFF
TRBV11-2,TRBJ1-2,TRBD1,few,TGTGCCAGCAGCTCGGGACAGGGTAGCTACACCTTC,CASSSGQGSYTF
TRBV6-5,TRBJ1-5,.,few,TGTGCCAGCAGTCCCTTCGGTGGGGGGGGTCAGCCCCAGCATTTT,CASSPFGGGGQPQHF
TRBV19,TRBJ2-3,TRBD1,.,TGTGCCAGCAACCGGGACAGGGGGGATGGTACGCAGTATTTT,CASNRDRGDGTQYF
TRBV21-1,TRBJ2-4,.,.,TGTGCCAGCAGCAAAGAGTGGGGGCGACTAGCCAAAAACATTCAGTACTTC,CASSKEWGRLAKNIQYF
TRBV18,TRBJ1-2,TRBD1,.,TGTGCCAGCTCACCGTCAGGGGGCGACTATGGCTACACCTTC,CASSPSGGDYGYTF
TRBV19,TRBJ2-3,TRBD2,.,TGTGCCAGTAGCACACGGGGGGAGTGGACAGATACGCAGTATTTT,CASSTRGEWTDTQYF
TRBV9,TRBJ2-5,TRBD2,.,TGTGCCAGCAGCGACGGACTAGCGGGAGCGTGGGAGACCCAGTACTTC,CASSDGLAGAWETQYF
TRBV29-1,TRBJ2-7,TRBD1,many,TGCAGCGTTGGGGGACAGTCTGTATCCTACGAGCAGTACTTC,CSVGGQSVSYEQYF
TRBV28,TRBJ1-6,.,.,TGTGCCAGCAGTCCCCGGGGAGGGAGGAAGTCACCCCTCCACTTT,CASSPRGGRKSPLHF
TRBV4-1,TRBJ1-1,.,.,TGCGCCAGCAGCCAAGGTCAGGGGATGAACACTGAAGCTTTCTTT,CASSQGQGMNTEAFF
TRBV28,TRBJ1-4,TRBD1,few,TGTGCCAGCCGGACAGGGGCAGCGGAAAAACTGTTTTTT,CASRTGAAEKLFF
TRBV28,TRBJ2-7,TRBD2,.,TGTGCCAGCAGTCTCGGGACTAGCGGGAGGGTCGAGCAGTACTTC,CASSLGTSGRVEQYF
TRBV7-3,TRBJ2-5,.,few,TGTGCCAGCAGCTCGGGGGAAGAAGAGACCCAGTACTTC,CASSSGEEETQYF
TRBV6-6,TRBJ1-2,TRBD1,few,TGTGCCAGCAGTGGAACGACAGGGGGTGACTATGGCTACACCTTC,CASSGTTGGDYGYTF
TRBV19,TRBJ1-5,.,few,TGTGCCAGTAGTCCCCGGGGGGACCAGCCCCAGCATTTT,CASSPRGDQPQHF
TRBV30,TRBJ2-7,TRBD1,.,TGTGCCTGGGGACAGGGGGCGACTTACGAGCAGTACTTC,CAWGQGATYEQYF
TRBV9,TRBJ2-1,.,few,TGTGCCAGCAGCGAAGCGATTGACTCCTACAATGAGCAGTTCTTC,CASSEAIDSYNEQFF
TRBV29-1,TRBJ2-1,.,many,TGCAGCGTTGCAGTAGCGCCGAGCTCCTACAATGAGCAGTTCTTC,CSVAVAPSSYNEQFF